This T cell receptor beta chain was sequenced for a study of T cells in tuberculosis. Study background: Sequenced TCRs come from CD1B-GMM tetramer-binding T cells.

No alpha-beta pairing information exists for these sequences. Here immunoSEQ multiplex PCR was the method, and the copy in TCRdb shows in-frame clones only, minus some. The table lists some 60,000 clones, about four fifths of them singletons. The CDR3 consists of 15 residues. Trimming shortened V by 1 base and J by 8 bases, and 14 bases separated the two germline ends. CDR1 is LGHNA and CDR2 is YSLEER in the germline V gene. After thawing and overnight rest, PBMC were stained with GMM-loaded CD1B tetramer, viability dye and anti-CD3 for sorting. The CD1B tetramers carried C32 glucose monomycolate purified from Rhodococcus equi. Before cryopreservation, the sorted PBMC lost their CD14-expressing monocytes. From each donor, roughly 100,000 tetramer-negative cells were sorted.

This rearrangement joins TRBV4-3 to TRBJ1-4; a weak D match, TRBD1 (6 bases). Sample: CD1b-GMM tetramer-negative cells sorted from PBMCs. The TCR comes from an adult woman with latent tuberculosis. The CDR3 loop is CASSQGGGGPEKLFF. The CDR3 bases are TGCGCCAGCAGCCAAGGTGGGGGGGGCCCCGAAAAACTGTTTTTT.